A selection of T cell receptor beta chains follows, all from one sample in a study of cytomegalovirus exposure and HLA in healthy donors. Profiled with immunoSEQ multiplex PCR; TCRdb holds only in-frame clones, not every one. The repertoire holds over 110,000 clones, with roughly 75% as singletons. Sequences were obtained from PBMCs. These receptors all come from a female donor in good health and CMV-seronegative. CDR3s include the opening cysteine and the closing phenylalanine or tryptophan. Fields, in order: D gene, J gene, clone size, V gene, CDR3 DNA, CDR3 protein. A D gene is named only where the DNA matches it firmly. Not all rows give a size; the values are once, few, many and, for expanded clones, a class.

TRBD1	TRBJ1-3	.	TRBV5-5	TGTGCCAGCAGCTTGACAGGGGGGATTGGAAACACCATATATTTT	CASSLTGGIGNTIYF
TRBD1	TRBJ2-1	.	TRBV7-9	TGTGCCAGCAGCTCTCCGGGACAGGGGAACGAGCAGTTCTTC	CASSSPGQGNEQFF
TRBD1	TRBJ1-2	.	TRBV6-6	TGTGCCAGCAGGATTGGGACAGGGGCTAACTATGGCTACACCTTC	CASRIGTGANYGYTF
TRBD2	TRBJ2-3	.	TRBV6-5	TGTGCCAGCAGTCTAGGACTAGCGGGCACAGATACGCAGTATTTT	CASSLGLAGTDTQYF
TRBD1	TRBJ1-4	.	TRBV2	TGTGCCAGCGGGGGTCAAGGACAGGGAGATGAAAAACTGTTTTTT	CASGGQGQGDEKLFF
.	TRBJ1-1	many	TRBV28	TGTGCCAGCTTTCCAGACCTAGGAGTCACTGAAGCTTTCTTT	CASFPDLGVTEAFF
.	TRBJ1-1	.	TRBV19	TGTGCCAGTACCAGAACCGGGAGTGAAGCTTTCTTT	CASTRTGSEAFF
TRBD1	TRBJ1-2	.	TRBV4-1	TGCGCCAGCAGCAAATCACAGGGGAGCGGCTACACCTTC	CASSKSQGSGYTF
TRBD1	TRBJ2-7	.	TRBV10-2	TGCGCCAGCAGTGAACCCAGAGACAGGGGGCGCGACGAGCAGTACTTC	CASSEPRDRGRDEQYF
.	TRBJ1-1	few	TRBV5-1	TGCGCCAGCAGCTTGGCGGGTAGAGAAGCTTTCTTT	CASSLAGREAFF
.	TRBJ1-6	few	TRBV27	TGTGCCAGCAGTTTGGGGGGGAATTCACCCCTCCACTTT	CASSLGGNSPLHF
TRBD1	TRBJ1-5	.	TRBV28	TGTGCCAGCAGCCTTAGACGGACAGGGCCGTTTTCCGGCAATCAGCCCCAGCATTTT	CASSLRRTGPFSGNQPQHF
.	TRBJ1-1	.	TRBV7-8	TGTGCCAGCAGCCCCTCAGATACAGAAGCTTTCTTT	CASSPSDTEAFF
.	TRBJ1-3	once	TRBV28	TGTGCCAGCAGTCTAGGCACTGGAAACACCATATATTTT	CASSLGTGNTIYF
TRBD1	TRBJ2-3	once	TRBV27	TGTGCCAGCAGTTTGTGGGGACTCGACAGGGGGAGGGCAGATACGCAGTATTTT	CASSLWGLDRGRADTQYF
TRBD2	TRBJ2-7	.	TRBV6-6	TGTGCCAGCAGACCCCCGGGGGGTTTTTACGAGCAGTACTTC	CASRPPGGFYEQYF
TRBD2	TRBJ2-2	.	TRBV6-1	TGTGCCAGCAGTGGTCCTAGCGGGAGGGGAGGCGGGGAGCTGTTTTTT	CASSGPSGRGGGELFF
TRBD2	TRBJ2-3	.	TRBV19	TGTGCCAGTAGTATAAGGCTAGCGGGCACAGATACGCAGTATTTT	CASSIRLAGTDTQYF
TRBD1	TRBJ2-2	.	TRBV28	TGTGCCAGCAGTCCGAGGACAGGGGTCACCGGGGAGCTGTTTTTT	CASSPRTGVTGELFF
.	TRBJ1-4	.	TRBV30	TGTGCCTGGAGTCCTCCACAGATCCGGGGGGAAAAACTGTTTTTT	CAWSPPQIRGEKLFF
.	TRBJ2-3	once	TRBV4-2	TGTGCCAGCAGCCAAGAACAGGGCGCGGGCACAGATACGCAGTATTTT	CASSQEQGAGTDTQYF
.	TRBJ1-5	.	TRBV6-6	TGTGCCAGCAGCGGCCTTGGACATAGCAATCAGCCCCAGCATTTT	CASSGLGHSNQPQHF
.	TRBJ2-3	.	TRBV9	TGTGCCAGCAGCGTAGCGGGAATAGCGAGCACAGATACGCAGTATTTT	CASSVAGIASTDTQYF
.	TRBJ1-4	.	TRBV7-8	TGTGCCAGCAGCAACACGACAGGCCGGGGTGAAAAACTGTTTTTT	CASSNTTGRGEKLFF
.	TRBJ2-2	.	TRBV7-3	TGTGCCAGCAGCCCCTCCCTGATAGCGCACACCGGGGAGCTGTTTTTT	CASSPSLIAHTGELFF
TRBD1	TRBJ2-7	.	TRBV2	TGTGCCAGCAGCGAACAGGGGAGCAGTTACGAGCAGTACTTC	CASSEQGSSYEQYF
.	TRBJ2-1	.	TRBV19	TGTGCCAGTAGTGCGAGGACCATCTTGGGAGGCGAGCAGTTCTTC	CASSARTILGGEQFF
.	TRBJ1-2	.	TRBV6-5	TGTGCCAGCAGTTCAGCAGGGAACTATGGCTACACCTTC	CASSSAGNYGYTF
TRBD2	TRBJ2-6	.	TRBV7-9	TGTGCCAGCAGGGGACTAGCGGGGGGGCTTGGGGCCAACGTCCTGACTTTC	CASRGLAGGLGANVLTF
.	TRBJ1-1	.	TRBV11-2	TGTGCCAGCCGAGAGCTGAACACTGAAGCTTTCTTT	CASRELNTEAFF
TRBD2	TRBJ2-1	.	TRBV15	TGTGCCACCAGCAGTTCTAGCGGGAGAGGCAATGAGCAGTTCTTC	CATSSSSGRGNEQFF
TRBD2	TRBJ2-1	.	TRBV5-1	TGCGCCAGCAGCTTGTTGAGTAGCGGGAGGACTGAGCAGTTCTTC	CASSLLSSGRTEQFF
.	TRBJ2-1	.	TRBV2	TGTGCCAGCATGAGGAGGGCCATCCATGAGCAGTTCTTC	CASMRRAIHEQFF
.	TRBJ1-1	.	TRBV7-9	TGTGCCAGCACCCCCTACGTAGGCGTCGGCTCAGGGACTGAAGCTTTCTTT	CASTPYVGVGSGTEAFF
.	TRBJ2-1	.	TRBV9	TGTGCCAGCAGCGTGGGATTAGCGAGTTACAATGAGCAGTTCTTC	CASSVGLASYNEQFF
TRBD1	TRBJ2-7	once	TRBV6-5	TGTGCCAGCAGTACTCGACAGGGCCACCTCGAGCAGTACTTC	CASSTRQGHLEQYF